Below, 30 T cell receptor beta chains from the same sample are listed, as sequenced in a study of CD4 T cell repertoires in COVID-19. Sequencing was done directly on freshly isolated, uncultured memory T cells. TCRdb's table, derived via immunoSEQ multiplex PCR, lists solely in-frame clones and lacks some. The sample carries several thousand clones, around four fifths recorded once. The starting material was effector memory CD4+ T cells from blood, obtained before the COVID-19 pandemic. All receptors come from a human donor who had COVID-19.

The gene calls are TRBV2 and TRBJ2-7, with TRBD2 identical over 9 bases. The germline V gene encodes CDR1 SNHLY and CDR2 FYNNEI. The CDR3 length is 13 residues. After removal of 8 bases from V and 1 base from J, the junction contained 3 bases not matched to a gene. The CDR3 DNA reads as TGTGCCAGCGGGACTAGCTTTTCCTACGAGCAGTACTTC. This translates into CASGTSFSYEQYF.

This clone has a single count. The V and J genes are TRBV5-8 and TRBJ2-3, with D tentatively TRBD1 (6 bases). V was shortened by 4 bases and J by 4 bases, with 16 bases between the two germline ends. The CDR3 totals 15 residues. Per the germline V gene, CDR1 is SGHTS and CDR2 is YDEGEE. The CDR3 DNA reads as TGTGCCAGCAGCCTTGCAGGACAGCTTGCAGATACGCAGTATTTT. Protein product: CASSLAGQLADTQYF.

This clone was counted a single time. The CDR3 DNA follows: TGTGCCAGCAGTCCGAAAGGCGGGGGTACTGGAAACACCATATATTTT. Translating gives CASSPKGGGTGNTIYF. The V and J genes are TRBV2 and TRBJ1-3; D is perhaps TRBD1 (5 bases). Germline loops: CDR1 SNHLY, CDR2 FYNNEI. The CDR3 sequence is 16 residues long. The V and J ends lost 5 bases and 2 bases respectively, with 16 bases between them.

The chain employs TRBV19 and TRBJ1-1, with 8 nucleotides matching TRBD1. The J segment lost 1 base and the V segment lost 2 bases, leaving 9 bases of the junction unmatched. The germline gives CDR1 LNHDA, CDR2 SQIVND (reference sequence). This CDR3 contains 17 residues. In DNA form, the CDR3 reads TGTGCCAGTAGTATACGGACAGGGCTTTCTCCGAACACTGAAGCTTTCTTT. Its protein is CASSIRTGLSPNTEAFF.

The V and J genes are TRBV21-1 and TRBJ2-7; the table's D call TRBD2 went unverified against the DNA. TRBV21-1 is marked as a pseudogene. This CDR3 has 19 amino acids. The CDR3 nucleotides are TGTGCCAGCAGCTACAGCCCCGGGACTAGCGGGAGAGTCTCCTACGAGCAGTACTTC. As protein: CASSYSPGTSGRVSYEQYF.

This chain connects TRBV27 to TRBJ1-4, with a weak D call TRBD1 (6 bases). V was cut by 3 bases and J by 7 bases, with 12 bases left in between. Germline V gives CDR1 MNHEY, CDR2 SMNVEV (reference sequence). This CDR3 comprises 14 residues. CDR3 in amino acids: CASSFQGPGEKLFF. The CDR3 DNA reads as TGTGCCAGCAGTTTTCAGGGGCCCGGTGAAAAACTGTTTTTT.

This clone was seen once. V is TRBV4-1 and J is TRBJ2-1; tentative D call: TRBD1 (5 bases). The V gene's germline CDR1 is MGHRA and CDR2 YSYEKL. The ends were cut back, 1 base at V and 0 bases at J, with 7 bases in the middle. The CDR3 loop spans 15 amino acids. The CDR3 coding sequence is TGCGCCAGCAGCCAAGGGGGCCTCTCCTACAATGAGCAGTTCTTC. Amino acids: CASSQGGLSYNEQFF.

The J gene is TRBJ2-3, the V gene TRBV28; TRBD2 agrees at 14 bases. This CDR3 is 20 amino acids long. Germline CDR1 reads MDHEN; CDR2 reads SYDVKM. V dropped 6 bases and J dropped 0; count of bases not matched to a gene: 14. CDR3: CASRPQGLAGERDSTDTQYF. The CDR3 nucleotides are TGTGCCAGCAGGCCACAGGGACTAGCGGGAGAGAGAGATAGCACAGATACGCAGTATTTT.

The chain employs TRBV11-3 and TRBJ2-1; 10 positions agree with TRBD2. Looked up from germline, CDR1 is SGHNT and CDR2 is YENEEA. The CDR3 totals 15 residues. V dropped 4 bases and J dropped 6; count of bases not matched to a gene: 6. The CDR3 sequence is CASSSDPSGSNEQFF. DNA for the CDR3: TGTGCCAGCAGCTCGGACCCTAGCGGGAGCAATGAGCAGTTCTTC.

CDR3 in DNA: TGTGCCAGCAGCTCTGATGGACAGGGCCATCAGCCCCAGCATTTT. Translation gives CASSSDGQGHQPQHF. V usage is TRBV7-9 and J usage is TRBJ1-5, with 8 bases matching TRBD1. The CDR3 runs to 15 residues. Germline CDR1 is SEHNR and CDR2 is FQNEAQ (reference sequence). The V gene end was trimmed by 4 bases and the J gene end by 5 bases; junction bases not matched to a gene: 7.

The chain joins TRBV21-1 to TRBJ2-6; whether TRBD1, the table's D call, matches the DNA was not checked. TRBV21-1 is labeled a pseudogene. The CDR3 runs 15 residues. CDR3 bases: TGTGCCAGCAGCAAAGGCAGGTCTGGGGCCAACGTCCTGACTTTC. It encodes CASSKGRSGANVLTF.

This chain links TRBV19 with TRBJ2-1; D call uncertain. The length of the CDR3 is 12 residues. The V gene lost 5 bases and the J gene lost 6 bases, with 8 bases spanning the gap. The germline V gene has CDR1 LNHDA and CDR2 SQIVND (reference sequence). The CDR3 here is CASSSFRNEQFF. Here the CDR3 DNA reads TGTGCCAGTAGTTCTTTTCGCAATGAGCAGTTCTTC. Combining the CDR3 with reference TRBV19 and TRBJ2-1 gives the whole variable domain DGGITQSPKYLFRKEGQNVTLSCEQNLNHDAMYWYRQDPGQGLRLIYYSQIVNDFQKGDIAEGYSVSREKKESFPLTVTSAQKNPTAFYLCASSSFRNEQFFGPGTRLTVL.

This clone was picked up a small number of times. The genes are TRBV10-1 and TRBJ2-1, with 7 nucleotides matching TRBD1. Germline assignment: CDR1 WNHNN and CDR2 SYGVQD (reference sequence). The length of the CDR3 is 11 residues. J gave up 10 bases and V 10 bases, and 7 bases lay outside the gene matches. The CDR3: CATYRGQEQFF. In DNA, the CDR3 is TGCGCCACTTATAGGGGACAGGAGCAGTTCTTC.

This clone was seen just once. The chain combines TRBV5-8 with TRBJ1-5; D not certain. CDR1 and CDR2 from the germline V gene are SGHTS and YDEGEE. The CDR3 loop spans 18 amino acids. V lost 4 bases, J lost 5 bases, and 25 bases lay in between. This CDR3 reads CASSRGLGGSVRDQPQHF. The CDR3 nucleotides are TGTGCCAGCAGCCGAGGCCTCGGAGGGTCCGTAAGGGATCAGCCCCAGCATTTT.

The rearrangement links TRBV25-1 to TRBJ2-2, with 12 bases fitting TRBD1. Per germline, CDR1 MGHDK and CDR2 SYGVNS. The CDR3 runs to 15 residues. V dropped 4 bases and J dropped 4; count of bases not matched to a gene: 1. In nucleotides, the CDR3 is TGTGCCAGCAGTGGGGACAGGGGGCCCACCGGGGAGCTGTTTTTT. Translating it yields CASSGDRGPTGELFF.

In its sample, this clone was seen once. The chain employs TRBV5-1 and TRBJ2-3; perhaps TRBD2 as D (5 bases). Trimming cost V 8 bases and J 4 bases, with 17 bases left between them. This CDR3 has 14 residues. Looked up from germline, CDR1 is SGHRS and CDR2 is YFSETQ. The CDR3 protein is CASRQVSGADTQYF. The CDR3 nucleotides are TGCGCCAGTCGGCAAGTTTCCGGGGCAGATACGCAGTATTTT.

This chain joins TRBV2 and TRBJ1-2; D is possibly TRBD1 (6 bases). CDR3 size: 12 residues. The germline gives CDR1 SNHLY, CDR2 FYNNEI. V was clipped by 8 bases and J by 8 bases, with 15 bases between them. CDR3 region: CASVTGMEGYTF. The CDR3 DNA reads as TGTGCCAGCGTAACAGGGATGGAAGGCTACACCTTC.

V is TRBV30 and J is TRBJ2-5, with D unresolved. This CDR3 is 13 amino acids long. Deletions cut 0 bases from V and 3 bases from J, with 8 bases between. Germline V gene data show CDR1 as GTSNPN and CDR2 as SVGIG (reference sequence). CDR3 bases: TGTGCCTGGAGTGTACGGGTGGAAGAGACCCAGTACTTC. The encoded protein is CAWSVRVEETQYF. Full variable domain (outside the CDR3, taken from reference TRBV30 and TRBJ2-5): SQTIHQWPATLVQPVGSPLSLECTVEGTSNPNLYWYRQAAGRGLQLLFYSVGIGQISSEVPQNLSASRPQDRQFILSSKKLLLSDSGFYLCAWSVRVEETQYFGPGTRLLVL.

This chain joins TRBV29-1 and TRBJ2-2, with TRBD1 identical over 8 bases. V was pared by 6 bases and J by 6 bases, with 6 bases of the junction left unmatched. The CDR3 totals 13 residues. Looked up from germline, CDR1 is SQVTM and CDR2 is ANQGSEA. CDR3 protein: CSVQGAVAGELFF. CDR3 coding DNA: TGCAGCGTCCAGGGGGCTGTGGCCGGGGAGCTGTTTTTT.

J is TRBJ1-6 and V is TRBV5-6; no clear D gene. The CDR3 spans 13 residues. Germline CDR1 is SGHDT and CDR2 is YYEEEE. Between the trimmed V and J ends, which lost 4 bases and 8 bases, there was a span of 10 bases. This CDR3 reads CASSLRPDSPLHF. The CDR3 DNA is TGTGCCAGCAGCCTCCGCCCAGATTCACCCCTCCACTTT.

This clone was seen just once. The V and J genes are TRBV6-5 and TRBJ2-7; the match to TRBD1 covers 9 bases. Germline lookup yields CDR1 MNHEY and CDR2 SVGAGI. The CDR3 length is 14 residues. V dropped 4 bases and J dropped 1; count of bases not matched to a gene: 2. The CDR3 loop reads CASSSGTGSYEQYF. CDR3 in DNA: TGTGCCAGCAGTTCCGGGACAGGGTCCTACGAGCAGTACTTC.

On this clone: Other DNA sequences in the sample encode the same CDR3. This CDR3 reads CASTYNYGYTF. DNA of the CDR3: TGTGCCAGCACGTATAACTATGGCTACACCTTC. V and J are TRBV6-1 and TRBJ1-2; D not resolved. Trimming took 7 bases from V and 1 from J, leaving 4 bases between them. The germline gives CDR1 MNHNS, CDR2 SASEGT. This CDR3 has 11 amino acids.

This clone was seen more than once but under ten times. The V and J genes are TRBV10-3 and TRBJ2-3; 11 bases agree with TRBD2. The CDR3 runs to 15 residues. The germline CDR1 and CDR2 sequences are ENHRY and SYGVKD. J gave up 1 base and V 5 bases, and 2 bases lay outside the gene matches. The CDR3 protein is CAISLAGGRTDTQYF. In DNA form, the CDR3 reads TGTGCCATCAGTCTAGCGGGGGGCCGCACAGATACGCAGTATTTT.

A note on this clone: The same CDR3 is also encoded by other DNA sequences in this sample. The genes are TRBV5-1 and TRBJ1-1, with 8 bases matching TRBD1. Trimming took 1 base from V and 6 from J; bases not matched to a gene: 2. This CDR3 contains 13 residues. Germline V gives CDR1 SGHRS, CDR2 YFSETQ. CDR3 nucleotide sequence: TGCGCCAGCAGCTTGATACAGGGGGCTGAAGCTTTCTTT. It translates to CASSLIQGAEAFF.

The V call is TRBV19, the J call TRBJ1-1, with D perhaps TRBD1 (6 bases). The V and J ends lost 3 bases and 1 base respectively, with 9 bases between them. Germline V CDR1 and CDR2: LNHDA, SQIVND (reference sequence). The CDR3 loop spans 14 amino acids. CDR3 sequence: CASSIPGANTEAFF. The CDR3 DNA reads as TGTGCCAGTAGTATTCCAGGGGCGAACACTGAAGCTTTCTTT. The variable domain in full, completed from reference TRBV19 and TRBJ1-1, reads DGGITQSPKYLFRKEGQNVTLSCEQNLNHDAMYWYRQDPGQGLRLIYYSQIVNDFQKGDIAEGYSVSREKKESFPLTVTSAQKNPTAFYLCASSIPGANTEAFFGQGTRLTVV.

This chain links TRBV6-4 with TRBJ1-5; 8 nucleotides match TRBD1. The CDR3 runs to 19 residues. The germline gives CDR1 MRHNA, CDR2 SNTAGT. The ends lost 2 bases at V and 0 bases at J; junction bases unmatched: 12. CDR3 DNA sequence: TGTGCCAGCAGTGACCGCCCCCCGGACAGGGACTATAGCAATCAGCCCCAGCATTTT. It is translated as CASSDRPPDRDYSNQPQHF.

The chain links TRBV25-1 to TRBJ2-2; TRBD1 matches at 10 bases. The V segment lost 3 bases and the J segment 6 bases; nucleotides outside the gene matches: 7. From germline, CDR1 is MGHDK and CDR2 SYGVNS. The CDR3 has 16 residues. CDR3 sequence (DNA): TGTGCCAGCAGTGAGAGCGACAGGGGGCGATCCGGGGAGCTGTTTTTT. It specifies CASSESDRGRSGELFF.

This sequence joins TRBV7-8 and TRBJ1-3; D not certain. CDR3 size: 12 residues. The V end was cut by 8 bases, the J end by 0 bases, with 5 bases between. Germline V CDR1 and CDR2: SGHVS, FQNEAQ. The CDR3 reads CASGSSGNTIYF. CDR3 nucleotides: TGTGCCAGCGGGAGCTCTGGAAACACCATATATTTT.

The chain is built from TRBV15 and TRBJ1-3; 8 positions match TRBD1. V shed 3 bases and J 2 bases; nucleotides not matched to a gene: 0. Per germline, CDR1 LNHNV and CDR2 YYDKDF (reference sequence). This CDR3 region has 14 residues. The DNA of the CDR3 is TGTGCCACCAGCAGGGACAGGGCTGGAAACACCATATATTTT. Translation gives CATSRDRAGNTIYF.

V and J are TRBV7-8 and TRBJ2-7, with 9 bases aligning to TRBD2. This CDR3 is built from 17 residues. In germline, CDR1 is SGHVS, CDR2 FQNEAQ. V lost 1 base and J lost 1; bases outside the gene matches: 8. CDR3 nucleotides: TGTGCCAGCAGCTTAGTCGGCTGGCTAGCGGGGTCCTACGAGCAGTACTTC. This sequence encodes CASSLVGWLAGSYEQYF.